One and the same sample provided the 14 T cell receptor beta chains below, sequenced in a study of T-cell memory formation after mild COVID-19. MiXCR, applied by TCRdb to the 5' RACE reads, yields one record per CDR3 protein. The sample holds 200,000 to 250,000 distinct CDR3 sequences; 9.5% are singletons and the top ten take around 3.3%. The material sequenced was PBMCs or a T cell subset sorted from them (not recorded which). These receptors all stem from a man between 18 and 29 years old who had mild COVID-19 (a few samples of this study predate the infection). Cell type and time point are not known.

This clonotype appeared a few times. The V and J genes are TRBV5-4 and TRBJ2-1; the D call may be TRBD1 or TRBD2 (5 bases each). Germline CDR1 reads SGHNT; CDR2 reads YYREEE (reference sequence). The CDR3 sequence is 12 residues long. V lost 1 base, J lost 9 bases, and 8 bases lay in between. CDR3 bases: TGTGCCAGCAGCTTGCCGGGACCTGAGCAGTTCTTC. Encoded protein: CASSLPGPEQFF.

The V and J genes are TRBV25-1 and TRBJ2-1, with D perhaps being TRBD1 or TRBD2 (5 bases each). CDR1 is MGHDK and CDR2 is SYGVNS in the germline V gene. The V gene lost 6 bases and the J gene lost 7 bases, with 13 bases spanning the gap. This CDR3 comprises 13 residues. The CDR3 region is CASRGQGVNEQFF. The CDR3 nucleotides are TGTGCCAGCAGAGGGCAGGGAGTAAATGAGCAGTTCTTC.

The chain recombines TRBV5-1 with TRBJ1-2; D unresolved. Germline V gene data show CDR1 as SGHRS and CDR2 as YFSETQ. This CDR3 has 14 amino acids. With 5 bases removed from V and 4 bases from J, the gap between germline ends came to 15 bases. CDR3 nucleotides: TGCGCCAGCAGTCGAAGCGAGACGACCTATGGCTACACCTTC. Its protein is CASSRSETTYGYTF. The full variable domain, completed using reference TRBV5-1 and TRBJ1-2, is KAGVTQTPRYLIKTRGQQVTLSCSPISGHRSVSWYQQTPGQGLQFLFEYFSETQRNKGNFPGRFSGRQFSNSRSEMNVSTLELGDSALYLCASSRSETTYGYTFGSGTRLTVV.

This clonotype has more than one count but fewer than ten. This chain links TRBV7-2 with TRBJ2-3; D may match TRBD1 or TRBD2 (5 bases each). Trimming pared 1 base from V and 2 bases from J, leaving 16 bases between. Germline CDR1 SGHTA, CDR2 FQGNSA. CDR3 length: 17 residues. The CDR3 DNA reads TGTGCCAGCAGCTTAGACGGGGCGGGCCTCCCCACAGATACGCAGTATTTT. Translated, it gives CASSLDGAGLPTDTQYF.

This clonotype was seen a handful of times. The CDR3 here is CATSLAGDLTGELFF. Written as DNA, the CDR3 is TGTGCCACCTCCCTAGCGGGGGACCTAACCGGGGAGCTGTTTTTT. The chain is built from TRBV12-3 or TRBV12-4 and TRBJ2-2; the match to TRBD2 covers 10 bases. There are 15 residues in the CDR3. The V and J ends lost 10 bases and 5 bases, in that order; junction bases with no gene match: 10.

The genes are TRBV12-3 or TRBV12-4 and TRBJ1-5; maybe TRBD1 (5 bases). V lost 3 bases and J lost 5, with 11 bases in between. The CDR3 has 14 residues. The CDR3: CASSFFGGYQPQHF. The CDR3 DNA reads as TGTGCCAGCAGTTTTTTTGGGGGTTATCAGCCCCAGCATTTT.

In this sample, this clonotype turned up a few times. The chain uses TRBV6-5 and TRBJ1-3; unclear D gene. V gave up 0 bases and J gave up 0 bases, with 6 bases separating them. CDR3 length equals 15 residues. Germline V CDR1 and CDR2: MNHEY, SVGAGI. CDR3 coding DNA: TGTGCCAGCAGTTACTCGCAGTTCTCTGGAAACACCATATATTTT. Translated: CASSYSQFSGNTIYF.

This clonotype was counted a few times. V is TRBV5-1 and J is TRBJ2-5, with D possibly being TRBD1 (6 bases). Looked up from germline, CDR1 is SGHRS and CDR2 is YFSETQ. This CDR3 comprises 14 residues. V was shortened by 4 bases and J by 0 bases, with 10 bases between the two germline ends. CDR3 nucleotides: TGCGCCAGCAGCCCACAGGGTAACCAAGAGACCCAGTACTTC. Translation gives CASSPQGNQETQYF. The full variable domain, its missing parts supplied by reference TRBV5-1 and TRBJ2-5, is KAGVTQTPRYLIKTRGQQVTLSCSPISGHRSVSWYQQTPGQGLQFLFEYFSETQRNKGNFPGRFSGRQFSNSRSEMNVSTLELGDSALYLCASSPQGNQETQYFGPGTRLLVL.

This clonotype was observed at least ten times. The chain employs TRBV4-2 and TRBJ2-5; the match to TRBD1 covers 7 bases. The CDR3 runs to 15 residues. The germline V gene encodes CDR1 LGHNA and CDR2 YNFKEQ. J was trimmed by 9 bases and V by 4 bases; bases with no gene match: 14. The CDR3 loop reads CASSLTETPQGPQYF. CDR3 DNA sequence: TGTGCCAGCAGCCTGACCGAGACTCCACAGGGGCCCCAGTACTTC.

The sample holds a few counts of this clonotype. The chain recombines TRBV19 with TRBJ1-1; TRBD1 matches at 9 bases. The length of the CDR3 is 16 residues. V was pared by 2 bases and J by 1 base, with 5 bases of the junction left unmatched. Germline CDR1 is LNHDA and CDR2 is SQIVND (reference sequence). The CDR3 DNA reads as TGTGCCAGTAGTATACTACCGGGACAGGGGAACACTGAAGCTTTCTTT. Amino acid sequence: CASSILPGQGNTEAFF.

The chain combines TRBV20-1 with TRBJ2-5; 9 nucleotides agree with TRBD2. Germline CDR1 DFQATT, CDR2 SNEGSKA (reference sequence). V lost 4 bases, J lost 5 bases, and 8 bases stayed unmatched. CDR3 length equals 14 residues. The CDR3 is CSAIRRGGVETQYF. The CDR3, as DNA: TGCAGTGCTATACGGCGGGGGGGAGTGGAGACCCAGTACTTC.

This clonotype was detected only a few times. The gene calls are TRBV7-2 and TRBJ2-7; 9 bases agree with TRBD1. CDR1 and CDR2 (germline): SGHTA, FQGNSA. The CDR3 length is 14 residues. The V and J ends lost 3 bases and 4 bases, in that order; junction bases with no gene match: 4. The chain's CDR3 is CASSFDRGGYEQYF. The CDR3 DNA is TGTGCCAGCAGCTTCGACAGGGGGGGATACGAGCAGTACTTC.

This clonotype was picked up a small number of times. The chain couples TRBV12-3 or TRBV12-4 to TRBJ1-5; unclear D gene. The germline V and J ends were trimmed by 3 bases and 4 bases, with 10 bases remaining between them. This CDR3 has 14 amino acids. The CDR3 region is CASSFSAGNQPQHF. The CDR3 DNA follows: TGTGCCAGCAGTTTCTCAGCCGGGAATCAGCCCCAGCATTTT.

This chain joins TRBV24-1 and TRBJ2-5, with 14 bases lining up with TRBD2. V trimming: 10 bases; J trimming: 4 bases; junction bases outside the gene matches: 1. The CDR3 is 13 amino acids. Germline values: CDR1 KGHDR, CDR2 SFDVKD. The CDR3 DNA sequence: TGTGCCACGGGGACTAGCGGGGGAGAGACCCAGTACTTC. The encoded protein is CATGTSGGETQYF.